A selection of T cell receptor beta chains follows, all from one sample in a study of persistence of HIV-infected CD4 T cells. The antigens of these receptors remain unknown. TCRdb's table, derived via immunoSEQ multiplex PCR, lists solely in-frame clones and lacks some. The sample shows around 28,000 clones, 82% of them seen only once. The sequenced sample was CD4+ T cells sorted from PBMCs after 18-hour stimulation, obtained from a patient who received antiretroviral therapy. The receptor set was obtained from an adult man with HIV who was CMV-seropositive. The conserved cysteine and the conserved F or W are not part of the CDR3 here. A row's size may be missing; if present it is once, few, many or a size class.

>TRBJ2-1|once|TRBV4-2
ASSPSDRENNEQF
>TRBJ2-1|-|TRBV19
ASSISGPTSGGHNEQF
>TRBJ1-2|-|TRBV7-2
ASSLGPGGYGYT
>TRBJ1-2|-|TRBV19
ASSGQNYGYT
>TRBJ2-3|once|TRBV7-3
ASSLNPGTWGDTQY
>TRBJ1-1|-|TRBV19
ASRLGQENTEAF
>TRBJ2-3|-|TRBV19
ASSYSTDTQY
>TRBJ2-2|-|TRBV6-1
ASSEVGVGGELF
>TRBJ1-2|-|TRBV6-1
ASSDQQGAGGYT
>TRBJ2-7|-|TRBV28
ASSFPQGTEQY
>TRBJ1-5|-|TRBV14
ASSPSRTSNQPQH